This is a list of T cell receptor beta chains from one sample in a study of blood T cell repertoires in COVID-19. Data came from immunoSEQ multiplex PCR; TCRdb stores just in-frame clones and leaves some out. The table shows about 380,000 clones, with roughly 87% occurring only once. Material for sequencing was PBMCs or T cells enriched from blood (not recorded which). The receptors here all came from a woman aged 25 to 39 who had recovered from COVID-19. CDR3s include the opening cysteine and the closing phenylalanine or tryptophan. A D gene is named only where the DNA matches it firmly. Only some rows state a clone size, as once, few, many or a class for expanded clones.

v_call	j_call	d_call	clone_size	cdr3_nt	cdr3_aa
TRBV6-5	TRBJ2-7	.	.	TGTGCCAGCAGACCCGACAGGAGAGACGAGCAGTACTTC	CASRPDRRDEQYF
TRBV7-2	TRBJ1-2	TRBD1	.	TGTGCCAGCAGCTTAAATCCAGGGGGCAGTGGCTACACCTTC	CASSLNPGGSGYTF
TRBV6-5	TRBJ2-2	TRBD2	.	TGTGCCAGCAGTTACTCGTCTAGCGGGAAGGAGCTGTTTTTT	CASSYSSSGKELFF
TRBV10-1	TRBJ1-5	TRBD1	.	TGCGCCAGCAGTGAGGGGGGGACAGGGAAGAGTTGGGATCAGCCCCAGCATTTT	CASSEGGTGKSWDQPQHF
TRBV5-6	TRBJ1-1	TRBD1	.	TGTGCCAGCAGCTTGGGTACCGGGACAGTAAGAACTTTCTTT	CASSLGTGTVRTFF
TRBV4-1	TRBJ1-1	.	.	TGCGCCAGCAGCCTAACAGGGTCTGAAGCTTTCTTT	CASSLTGSEAFF
TRBV5-1	TRBJ2-7	.	.	TGCGCCAGCAGCTTCTCTAGCCGCCACTCCTACGAGCAGTACTTC	CASSFSSRHSYEQYF
TRBV21-1	TRBJ1-5	.	.	TGTGCCAGCAGCAAAAAAGGGGCAGGGATTAGCAATCAGCCCCAGCATTTT	CASSKKGAGISNQPQHF
TRBV7-2	TRBJ1-5	.	.	TGTGCCAGCAGCTTGTCCCATAGCCAGCCCCAGCATTTT	CASSLSHSQPQHF
TRBV6-5	TRBJ2-7	.	.	TGTGCCAGCACCGCGGACACTTACGAGCAGTACTTC	CASTADTYEQYF
TRBV6-5	TRBJ1-1	.	.	TGTGCCAGCAGTTACGGAGGGGTTGAAGCTTTCTTT	CASSYGGVEAFF
TRBV7-8	TRBJ2-1	.	many	TGTGCCAGCAGCTCACCCCCCCCAGGGAACAATGAGCAGTTCTTC	CASSSPPPGNNEQFF
TRBV5-1	TRBJ2-1	TRBD2	.	TGCGCCAGCAGCCTCTCTTCGGGGGGGAATGAGCAGTTCTTC	CASSLSSGGNEQFF
TRBV24-1	TRBJ2-1	TRBD2	.	TGTGCCACCAGTGATTTGAGGCGGGAGAGCTCCTACAATGAGCAGTTCTTC	CATSDLRRESSYNEQFF
TRBV24-1	TRBJ2-2	TRBD1	.	TGTGCCACCAGTGGGACAGGGGACACCGGGGAGCTGTTTTTT	CATSGTGDTGELFF
TRBV27	TRBJ1-6	TRBD1	.	TGTGCCAGCAGGGGGGGACAGGGGATCACCTATAATTCACCCCTCCACTTT	CASRGGQGITYNSPLHF
TRBV11-2	TRBJ2-7	.	.	TGTGCCAGCAGCTTATATCCATCGGGCTACGAGCAGTACTTC	CASSLYPSGYEQYF
TRBV28	TRBJ1-2	.	once	TGTGCCAGCAGTTTAGGAGGGCGCTCGGTCTATGGCTACACCTTC	CASSLGGRSVYGYTF
TRBV7-8	TRBJ2-1	.	once	TGTGCCAGCAGCTCAATCCTAGCAGGAAGCTCCTACAATGAGCAGTTCTTC	CASSSILAGSSYNEQFF
TRBV12-3/TRBV12-4	TRBJ2-5	TRBD2	.	TGTGCCAGCAGCTTTGGGGGGGGGTACCTGGACTTC	CASSFGGGYLDF
TRBV19	TRBJ1-5	.	.	TGTGCCAGTAGCGACGGGTATAGCAATCAGCCCCAGCATTTT	CASSDGYSNQPQHF
TRBV7-2	TRBJ1-4	.	.	TGTGCCAGCAGCTTAGACCCAGGATCCATAACTAATGAAAAACTGTTTTTT	CASSLDPGSITNEKLFF
TRBV23-1	TRBJ1-2	TRBD1	.	TGCGCCAGCGGCCTATCCGGACAGGGGGACTATGGCTACACCTTC	CASGLSGQGDYGYTF
TRBV28	TRBJ1-1	.	.	TGTGCCATCAGAACAGGGTTCACTGAAGCTTTCTTT	CAIRTGFTEAFF
TRBV7-9	TRBJ1-3	.	.	TGTGCCAGCAGCTTAGTATCTGGAAACACCATATATTTT	CASSLVSGNTIYF
TRBV21-1	TRBJ2-2	.	.	TGTGCCAGCAGCCCATTTAGAAGGGGGAGCGGAACCGGGGAGCTGTTTTTT	CASSPFRRGSGTGELFF
TRBV24-1	TRBJ1-1	.	.	TGTGCCACCAGTGACAGTCAGGGGCCGAGGAGAGCTTTCTTT	CATSDSQGPRRAFF
TRBV7-2	TRBJ2-7	.	.	TGTGCCAGCAGCTTTTTCGGCGAGCAGTACTTC	CASSFFGEQYF
TRBV5-1	TRBJ1-2	.	.	TGCGCCAGCAGCGCAGACGTGGGCGGGGGGGGCTACACCTTC	CASSADVGGGGYTF
TRBV28	TRBJ2-7	.	.	TGTGCCAGCAGTTTTTACAGCCTTCACTACGAGCAGTACTTC	CASSFYSLHYEQYF
TRBV11-2	TRBJ2-3	TRBD2	.	TGTGCCAGCAGCTCTGGGACTAGCAGGGACACAGATACGCAGTATTTT	CASSSGTSRDTDTQYF
TRBV2	TRBJ1-1	.	.	TGTGCCAGCCGTATACGGTCAGGGCTGAACACTGAAGCTTTCTTT	CASRIRSGLNTEAFF
TRBV7-6	TRBJ1-1	.	.	TGTGCCAGCAGCTTAGTGGGGGGAAACACTGAAGCTTTCTTT	CASSLVGGNTEAFF
TRBV5-1	TRBJ2-7	.	.	TGCGCCAGCAGCTTGGGGACAAACGACTACGAGCAGTACTTC	CASSLGTNDYEQYF
TRBV11-2	TRBJ1-4	.	.	TGTGCCAGCAGCTTAGATTTGGGGGGTGAAAAACTGTTTTTT	CASSLDLGGEKLFF
TRBV28	TRBJ1-5	TRBD1	.	TGTGCCAGCACTCAGGGGGCCAGTAGCAATCAGCCCCAGCATTTT	CASTQGASSNQPQHF
TRBV28	TRBJ2-7	.	once	TGTGCCAGCAGTTTACAGCTAGATTACGAGCAGTACTTC	CASSLQLDYEQYF
TRBV28	TRBJ2-1	TRBD2	.	TGTGCCAGCAGTTCGGTTAGCGGGGGTTACAATGAGCAGTTCTTC	CASSSVSGGYNEQFF
TRBV7-9	TRBJ2-7	.	.	TGTGCCAGCAGCCCACAGGGGAGGCCCTACGAGCAGTACTTC	CASSPQGRPYEQYF
TRBV27	TRBJ2-1	TRBD2	.	TGTGCCAGCAGTCTTCGGACTAGTGGCCCGCAGTTCTTC	CASSLRTSGPQFF
TRBV27	TRBJ1-5	.	.	TGTGCTAGCAGTCGGGGGGCCGTACGTCAGCCCCAGCATTTT	CASSRGAVRQPQHF
TRBV27	TRBJ1-6	.	.	TGTGCCAGCAGTTTTACCGGGACTCTTAATTCACCCCTCCACTTT	CASSFTGTLNSPLHF
TRBV5-1	TRBJ2-7	TRBD2	.	TGCGCCAGCAGCCCCACATCGGGACTAGCGGGAGGCGAGCAGTACTTC	CASSPTSGLAGGEQYF
TRBV7-2	TRBJ1-2	.	.	TGTGCCAGCAGCTCCCAAACCGGGACTCTAAACTATGGCTACACCTTC	CASSSQTGTLNYGYTF
TRBV15	TRBJ1-2	TRBD1	.	TGTGCCACCAGCAGGCGGGGACAGGGCAGAGGCTACACCTTC	CATSRRGQGRGYTF
TRBV28	TRBJ2-5	TRBD2	.	TGTGCCAGCAGTATCCCTAGCGGGAAAGGAGAGACCCAGTACTTC	CASSIPSGKGETQYF
TRBV7-9	TRBJ2-3	TRBD2	.	TGTGCCAGCAGCTCTCACCCGACTAGCGGGGGGAGCACAGATACGCAGTATTTT	CASSSHPTSGGSTDTQYF
TRBV7-2	TRBJ2-7	TRBD2	.	TGTGCCAGCAGCTTAGCGGTGACTAGCGTGTACTACGAGCAGTACTTC	CASSLAVTSVYYEQYF